Presented here are 5 T cell receptor beta chains from one specimen sequenced in a study of beta chain features in type 1 diabetes. Overall study findings and caveats: Type 1 diabetes patients showed a moderate but significant shortening of TCRB CDR3s in all four CD4+ subsets.

Their specific antigens are unknown. The investigators reverse transcribed all of the isolated RNA, so they sequenced expressed TCRB transcripts. Repertoires were generated with immunoSEQ multiplex PCR, while TCRdb's copy carries only in-frame clones and drops some. The sample includes almost 350,000 clones, around 9.3% of them seen just once. Sequencing was carried out using central memory CD4+ T cells from blood. The receptors stem from a young man with type 1 diabetes.

This clone has at least ten counts. CDR3 amino acids: CASSLALTGTTDTQYF. In DNA, the CDR3 is TGCGCCAGCAGCTTGGCCCTGACAGGTACCACAGATACGCAGTATTTT. This chain connects TRBV5-1 to TRBJ2-3; D may be TRBD1 (6 bases). Per germline, CDR1 SGHRS and CDR2 YFSETQ. Trimming shortened V by 0 bases and J by 2 bases, and 13 bases separated the two germline ends. This CDR3 has 16 residues.

In its sample, this clone was seen a few times. V usage is TRBV7-2 and J usage is TRBJ1-4; D is perhaps TRBD1 (6 bases). The CDR3 totals 16 residues. Germline V lookup: CDR1 SGHTA, CDR2 FQGNSA. V was clipped by 5 bases and J by 5 bases, with 18 bases between them. CDR3 sequence: CASSPWSAGVNEKLFF. Here the CDR3 DNA reads TGTGCCAGCAGCCCCTGGTCGGCAGGGGTAAATGAAAAACTGTTTTTT.

In its sample, this clone was seen a few times. The chain combines TRBV5-1 with TRBJ1-3; 8 bases agree with TRBD1. The CDR3 totals 15 residues. Trimming cost V 3 bases and J 1 base; bases outside gene matches: 3. CDR1 is SGHRS and CDR2 is YFSETQ in the germline V gene. The CDR3 is CASSSGQGSGNTIYF. The DNA for the CDR3 is TGCGCCAGCAGCTCCGGACAGGGATCTGGAAACACCATATATTTT.

This clone was seen more than once but under ten times. A junction end diverges from the germline sequence, so it may reflect a read error. The rearrangement uses TRBV7-8 and TRBJ2-5; no definite D call. This CDR3 is 11 amino acids long. Per the germline V gene, CDR1 is SGHVS and CDR2 is FQNEAQ. In DNA, the CDR3 is TGTGCCAGCAGCCTCCAAGAGACGCAGTACTTC. It yields the protein CASSLQETQYF. The complete variable domain, with remaining parts taken from reference TRBV7-8 and TRBJ2-5, reads GAGVSQSPRYKVAKRGQDVALRCDPISGHVSLFWYQQALGQGPEFLTYFQNEAQLDKSGLPSDRFFAERPEGSVSTLKIQRTQQEDSAVYLCASSLQETQYFGPGTRLLVL.

This clone was observed a few times. The V call is TRBV11-2, the J call TRBJ1-3; 9 bases map to TRBD1. V dropped 4 bases and J dropped 3; count of bases not matched to a gene: 7. This CDR3 spans 16 amino acids. Germline CDR1 reads SGHAT; CDR2 reads FQNNGV. The CDR3 nucleotides read TGTGCCAGCAGCTACCGGGACAGGGTAGATGGAAACACCATATATTTT. It is translated as CASSYRDRVDGNTIYF.